This TCR beta chain was profiled in a study of patients and donors after allogeneic stem cell transplantation (dated by TCRdb to about 2020). The library came from RT-PCR. Instrument used: NextSeq 550. TCRdb reran the public reads through fastp at Q25 and MiXCR, keeping productive beta chains. One record per CDR3 amino acid sequence lists the most common genes and DNA. The sample table lists approximately 25,000 distinct CDR3 sequences, about 30% of them with a count of one. The ten largest clones represent 48% of the sample. Clipping removes 3 bases from V and 4 bases from J, with 4 as the unmatched junction base count. The CDR3 goes from the cysteine to the phenylalanine over 14 residues. This entry keeps only the CDR3 DNA: 42 bases, framed from base 1. For CDR1 and CDR2, the germline V gene lists SGHTA and FQGTGA. Within its sample, this clonotype is medium-sized (0.01 to 0.1%). Its target antigen remains unknown. Per-base qualities were not stored, and no clone one base away is much larger.

The TCR sequence derives from a human donor who was either an allogeneic HSCT recipient or a stem cell or donor lymphocyte infusion donor (not recorded which). It is not recorded whose cells these are; they may come from a transplant donor. The sequence links TRBV7-3 to TRBJ2-3; 7 of the junction bases match TRBD1. Sequenced material: blood, either unsorted or a sorted T cell fraction (not recorded which). The CDR3 protein: CASSLSGQADTQYF. DNA sequence: TGTGCCAGCAGCTTGAGTGGACAGGCAGATACGCAGTATTTT.